These 27 T cell receptor beta chains were sequenced from one sample in a study of blood T cell repertoires in COVID-19. Assay: immunoSEQ multiplex PCR; the TCRdb copy retains only in-frame clones and omits some. This sample has tens of thousands of clones, with 70% to 85% found just once. The material sequenced was peripheral blood. These receptors all come from a human donor in a cohort sampled during active COVID-19.

The CDR3 spells CATSGRGWQETQYF. CDR3 nucleotides: TGTGCCACCAGTGGAAGGGGTTGGCAAGAGACCCAGTACTTC. The chain couples TRBV24-1 to TRBJ2-5, with a weak D call TRBD1 (5 bases). CDR3 length equals 14 residues. Germline-derived CDR1 and CDR2 are KGHDR and SFDVKD. The V and J ends lost 5 bases and 2 bases respectively, with 11 bases between them.

J is TRBJ1-2 and V is TRBV30, with D maybe TRBD1 (5 bases). Germline V gene lookup returns CDR1 GTSNPN and CDR2 SVGIG (reference sequence). CDR3 length: 14 amino acids. Trimming left V 5 bases short and J 4 bases short, with 17 bases between. DNA for the CDR3: TGTGCCTGGGCGAAAGGGGTGGACGGCTATGGCTACACCTTC. Its translation: CAWAKGVDGYGYTF.

This chain joins TRBV6-6 and TRBJ1-1; maybe TRBD1 (6 bases). This CDR3 has 16 amino acids. The ends were cut back, 7 bases at V and 2 bases at J, with 20 bases in the middle. The germline CDR1 and CDR2 sequences are MNHNY and SVGAGI (reference sequence). The CDR3 coding sequence is TGTGCCAGCACCCGAGGGGGAGGGGCCCTAAACACTGAAGCTTTCTTT. As protein: CASTRGGGALNTEAFF.

This rearrangement joins TRBV24-1 to TRBJ2-2; maybe TRBD1 (6 bases). The CDR3 totals 17 residues. Trimming removed 2 bases from V and 5 bases from J, with 17 bases in between. Germline values: CDR1 KGHDR, CDR2 SFDVKD. The CDR3 loop reads CATSDSQNQGKTGELFF. Written as DNA, the CDR3 is TGTGCCACCAGTGATTCTCAAAACCAGGGGAAGACCGGGGAGCTGTTTTTT.

The chain recombines TRBV28 with TRBJ2-7, with D perhaps matching TRBD2 (6 bases). The V end lost 8 bases, the J end lost 3 bases, and 14 bases lay between the germline ends. CDR1 is MDHEN and CDR2 is SYDVKM in the germline V gene. CDR3 length equals 13 residues. Here the CDR3 DNA reads TGTGCCAGCGGGACTCTACTTGACTACGAGCAGTACTTC. As protein: CASGTLLDYEQYF.

V usage is TRBV7-2 and J usage is TRBJ2-1; 13 bases agree with TRBD2. CDR3 length: 16 amino acids. Losses at the gene ends were 5 bases for V and 2 bases for J; bases not matched to a gene: 3. Per the germline V gene, CDR1 is SGHTA and CDR2 is FQGNSA. The CDR3 nucleotides read TGTGCCAGCAGCCTCGGACTAGCGGGGGCCTACAATGAGCAGTTCTTC. Translation gives CASSLGLAGAYNEQFF.

This clone appeared once. The chain employs TRBV7-2 and TRBJ1-1, with D unclear. The CDR3 sequence is 10 residues long. Trimming removed 8 bases at V and 7 bases at J, with 8 bases between. CDR1 and CDR2 (germline): SGHTA, FQGNSA. CDR3 DNA: TGTGCCAGCGCTCGACTTGAAGCTTTCTTT. Its protein product is CASARLEAFF.

A few counts support this clone. The chain has TRBV4-1 and TRBJ1-2; 7 bases match TRBD1. J gave up 1 base and V 4 bases, and 6 bases lay outside the gene matches. The CDR3 sequence is 15 residues long. Germline V gene lookup returns CDR1 MGHRA and CDR2 YSYEKL. CDR3 region: CASSLGTDFNYGYTF. Written as DNA, the CDR3 is TGCGCCAGCAGCCTGGGGACAGACTTTAACTATGGCTACACCTTC.

The chain uses TRBV7-2 and TRBJ1-6; 7 bases are a match to TRBD1. The V gene end was trimmed by 6 bases and the J gene end by 10 bases; junction bases not matched to a gene: 6. CDR3 length: 13 residues. Germline CDR1 is SGHTA and CDR2 is FQGNSA. CDR3 amino acids: CASRPTGVSPLHF. The CDR3 coding sequence is TGTGCCAGCAGGCCAACAGGGGTCTCACCCCTCCACTTT.

The CDR3: CASSKGTRETQYF. For the CDR3, the DNA is TGTGCCAGCAGCAAAGGGACTCGGGAGACCCAGTACTTC. This chain joins TRBV7-3 and TRBJ2-5; D perhaps matches TRBD2 (6 bases). The V end lost 5 bases, the J end lost 5 bases, and 12 bases lay between the germline ends. CDR1 and CDR2 (germline): SGHTA, FQGTGA. This CDR3 spans 13 amino acids. The full variable domain, completed using reference TRBV7-3 and TRBJ2-5, is GAGVSQTPSNKVTEKGKYVELRCDPISGHTALYWYRQSLGQGPEFLIYFQGTGAADDSGLPNDRFFAVRPEGSVSTLKIQRTERGDSAVYLCASSKGTRETQYFGPGTRLLVL.

The CDR3 DNA follows: TGTGCCAGTCACAGGTTACAAGAGACCCAGTACTTC. It codes for CASHRLQETQYF. The chain has TRBV28 and TRBJ2-5; D might be TRBD1 (5 bases). The V and J ends lost 9 bases and 2 bases respectively, with 10 bases between them. The CDR3 is made up of 12 amino acids. In germline, CDR1 is MDHEN, CDR2 SYDVKM.

The sample holds one count of this clone. The chain uses TRBV5-5 and TRBJ1-3, with D possibly TRBD1 on 6 matching bases. The V end lost 4 bases, the J end lost 0 bases, and 11 bases lay between the germline ends. Germline values: CDR1 SGHKS, CDR2 YYEKEE (reference sequence). The CDR3 spans 15 residues. The CDR3 nucleotides read TGTGCCAGCAGCCCCAGGGGAACCTCTGGAAACACCATATATTTT. This translates into CASSPRGTSGNTIYF.

V is TRBV3-1 (or the pseudogene TRBV3-2) and J is TRBJ2-5, with D maybe TRBD2 (7 bases). CDR3 length equals 16 residues. Germline CDR1 reads LGHDT; CDR2 reads YNNKEL (reference sequence). V gave up 3 bases and J gave up 6 bases, with 20 bases separating them. The CDR3 DNA follows: TGTGCCAGCAGCCAGGGGGCGGGAGAATTGAAGAAGACCCAGTACTTC. Residues: CASSQGAGELKKTQYF.

CDR3 region: CASSPSPAGGEFF. The DNA of the CDR3 is TGTGCCAGCAGTCCCTCCCCGGCCGGGGGGGAGTTCTTC. The V and J genes are TRBV12-3 or TRBV12-4 and TRBJ2-1; the match to TRBD2 covers 8 bases. The CDR3 is 13 amino acids. J was trimmed by 14 bases and V by 5 bases; bases with no gene match: 11.

A single count supports this clone. The chain couples TRBV6-1 to TRBJ2-7; TRBD1 might be the D (5 bases). The ends were cut back, 2 bases at V and 3 bases at J, with 8 bases in the middle. This CDR3 is 13 amino acids long. Germline V gene sequence: CDR1 MNHNS, CDR2 SASEGT. The CDR3 is CASSESRGYEQYF. The CDR3 coding sequence is TGTGCCAGCAGTGAAAGTAGGGGCTACGAGCAGTACTTC.

The chain is built from TRBV29-1 and TRBJ2-5; 10 bases match TRBD2. This CDR3 spans 14 amino acids. J gave up 5 bases and V 4 bases, and 7 bases lay outside the gene matches. CDR1 and CDR2 (germline): SQVTM, ANQGSEA. CDR3 protein: CSVAAGGARETQYF. The CDR3 DNA follows: TGCAGCGTTGCAGCGGGAGGGGCTCGGGAGACCCAGTACTTC.

This rearrangement joins TRBV13 to TRBJ2-1, with a possible D match to TRBD2 (6 bases). Trimming pared 5 bases from V and 0 bases from J, leaving 11 bases between. CDR1 PRHDT and CDR2 FYEKMQ come from the germline V gene (reference sequence). The CDR3 covers 15 residues. The CDR3 loop is CASSPGVSSYNEQFF. DNA for the CDR3: TGTGCCAGCAGCCCGGGAGTTAGCTCCTACAATGAGCAGTTCTTC. The full variable domain, rest sourced from reference TRBV13 and TRBJ2-1, is AAGVIQSPRHLIKEKRETATLKCYPIPRHDTVYWYQQGPGQDPQFLISFYEKMQSDKGSIPDRFSAQQFSDYHSELNMSSLELGDSALYFCASSPGVSSYNEQFFGPGTRLTVL.

The chain couples TRBV7-8 to TRBJ2-1, with 10 bases aligning to TRBD2. Germline V CDR1 and CDR2: SGHVS, FQNEAQ. The CDR3 totals 16 residues. The V gene end was trimmed by 1 base and the J gene end by 3 bases; junction bases not matched to a gene: 3. The CDR3 region is CASSLGTSGVYNEQFF. The CDR3 region has the DNA TGTGCCAGCAGCTTAGGGACTAGCGGAGTCTACAATGAGCAGTTCTTC.

The V call is TRBV7-3, the J call TRBJ1-2; 8 bases agree with TRBD1. Per the germline V gene, CDR1 is SGHTA and CDR2 is FQGTGA. CDR3 length: 11 residues. CDR3 coding DNA: TGTGCGCCGGGACAGGACTATGGCTACACCTTC. Its translation: CAPGQDYGYTF.

This chain uses TRBV15 with TRBJ1-6; TRBD1 might be the D (5 bases). This CDR3 region has 20 residues. V was trimmed by 0 bases and J by 0 bases, leaving 18 bases between them. Germline CDR1 is LNHNV and CDR2 is YYDKDF (reference sequence). CDR3 loop: CATSRDRGLGRSSYNSPLHF. DNA of the CDR3: TGTGCCACCAGCAGAGATCGGGGCCTGGGGAGGAGCTCCTATAATTCACCCCTCCACTTT.

The chain joins TRBV6-5 to TRBJ2-1; D uncertain. The CDR3 covers 14 residues. CDR1 is MNHEY and CDR2 is SVGAGI in the germline V gene. The germline V and J ends were trimmed by 6 bases and 6 bases, with 15 bases remaining between them. The CDR3 region is CASSSPTRPNEQFF. DNA for the CDR3: TGTGCCAGCAGCTCCCCAACGAGGCCCAATGAGCAGTTCTTC.

CDR3: CASSPIGRLYSYNEQFF. As DNA, the CDR3 is TGTGCCAGCAGCCCAATCGGGAGGCTCTACTCCTACAATGAGCAGTTCTTC. This chain links TRBV7-9 with TRBJ2-1; 7 nucleotides align to TRBD2. The CDR3 loop spans 17 amino acids. Germline CDR1 is SEHNR and CDR2 is FQNEAQ (reference sequence). V lost 5 bases, J lost 0 bases, and 10 bases stayed unmatched. Filled out from reference TRBV7-9 and TRBJ2-1, the complete variable domain reads DTGVSQNPRHKITKRGQNVTFRCDPISEHNRLYWYRQTLGQGPEFLTYFQNEAQLEKSRLLSDRFSAERPKGSFSTLEIQRTEQGDSAMYLCASSPIGRLYSYNEQFFGPGTRLTVL.

This clone was counted once. The V call is TRBV5-4, the J call TRBJ2-7; possible D gene TRBD2, 6 bases. The CDR3 loop spans 15 amino acids. Trimming pared 4 bases from V and 0 bases from J, leaving 14 bases between. Looked up from germline, CDR1 is SGHNT and CDR2 is YYREEE (reference sequence). CDR3 residues: CASSPRRESSYEQYF. The CDR3 nucleotides read TGTGCCAGCAGCCCTCGGAGGGAGAGCTCCTACGAGCAGTACTTC.

The chain links TRBV14 to TRBJ2-7, with TRBD2 as a possible D gene (5 bases). CDR1 and CDR2 (germline): SGHDN, FVKESK. V was clipped by 2 bases and J by 4 bases, with 15 bases between them. The CDR3 sequence is 15 residues long. This chain's CDR3 is CASSQYQARGYEQYF. The CDR3 DNA sequence: TGTGCCAGCAGCCAATATCAGGCCCGGGGTTACGAGCAGTACTTC.

The chain combines TRBV5-1 with TRBJ1-1; 7 nucleotides align to TRBD1. Germline CDR1 reads SGHRS; CDR2 reads YFSETQ. With V trimmed by 4 bases and J by 7 bases, 4 bases remained unmatched. The CDR3 runs 12 residues. The DNA of the CDR3 is TGCGCCAGCAGCCCGGGACAGCGTGAAGCTTTCTTT. Its protein is CASSPGQREAFF.

CDR3 region: CASSSNNPTGDSYNEQFF. CDR3 coding DNA: TGTGCCAGCAGCTCCAATAATCCGACGGGAGATTCCTACAATGAGCAGTTCTTC. This chain uses TRBV7-9 with TRBJ2-1, with D tentatively TRBD2 (6 bases). Germline V gives CDR1 SEHNR, CDR2 FQNEAQ (reference sequence). V lost 4 bases to trimming and J lost 1 base, with 20 bases between them. The CDR3 covers 18 residues.

The CDR3 loop reads CASSLAPHHSGGYTF. CDR3 nucleotide sequence: TGTGCCAGCAGTTTAGCCCCACATCATAGCGGTGGCTACACCTTC. The J gene is TRBJ1-2, the V gene TRBV28; D remains unclear. CDR1 MDHEN and CDR2 SYDVKM come from the germline V gene. This CDR3 has 15 amino acids. V gave up 2 bases and J gave up 7 bases, with 17 bases separating them.